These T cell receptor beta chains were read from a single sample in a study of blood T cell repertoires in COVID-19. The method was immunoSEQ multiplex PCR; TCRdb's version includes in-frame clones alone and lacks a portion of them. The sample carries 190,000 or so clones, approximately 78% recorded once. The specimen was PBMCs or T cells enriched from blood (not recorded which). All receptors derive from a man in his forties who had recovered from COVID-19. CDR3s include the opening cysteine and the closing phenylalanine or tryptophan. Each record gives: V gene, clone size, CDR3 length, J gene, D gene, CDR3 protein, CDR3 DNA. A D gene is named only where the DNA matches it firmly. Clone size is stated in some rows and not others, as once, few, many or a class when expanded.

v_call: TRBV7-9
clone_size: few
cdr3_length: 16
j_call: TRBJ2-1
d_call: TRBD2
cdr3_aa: CASSRDGGGSRNEQFF
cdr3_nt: TGTGCCAGCTCCCGGGACGGGGGGGGCAGTAGAAATGAGCAGTTCTTC

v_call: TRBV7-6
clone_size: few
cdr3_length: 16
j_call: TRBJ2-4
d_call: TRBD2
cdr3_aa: CASSQYPTSGKNIQYF
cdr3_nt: TGTGCCAGCAGCCAATACCCGACTAGCGGTAAAAACATTCAGTACTTC

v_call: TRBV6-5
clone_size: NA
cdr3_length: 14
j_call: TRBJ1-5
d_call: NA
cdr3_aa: CASSQTLLGQPQHF
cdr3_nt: TGTGCCAGCAGTCAGACTCTCCTTGGTCAGCCCCAGCATTTT

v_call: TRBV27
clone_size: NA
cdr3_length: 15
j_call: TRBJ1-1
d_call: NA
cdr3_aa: CASSFGIAGSTEAFF
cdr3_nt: TGTGCCAGCAGTTTTGGGATCGCGGGGTCCACTGAAGCTTTCTTT

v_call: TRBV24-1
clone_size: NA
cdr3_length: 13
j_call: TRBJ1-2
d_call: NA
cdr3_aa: CATSDVAGDGYTF
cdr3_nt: TGTGCCACCAGTGATGTGGCAGGCGATGGCTACACCTTC

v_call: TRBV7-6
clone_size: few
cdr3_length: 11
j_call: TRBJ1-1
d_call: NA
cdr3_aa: CASSSAVEAFF
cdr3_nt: TGTGCCAGCAGCTCAGCGGTGGAGGCTTTCTTT

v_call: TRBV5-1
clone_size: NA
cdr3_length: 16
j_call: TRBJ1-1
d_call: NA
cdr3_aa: CASRRQWGRVNTEAFF
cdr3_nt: TGCGCCAGCAGAAGACAGTGGGGGCGAGTGAACACTGAAGCTTTCTTT

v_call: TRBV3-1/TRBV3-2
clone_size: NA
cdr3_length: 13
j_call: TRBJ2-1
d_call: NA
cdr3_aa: CASSQGEYNEQFF
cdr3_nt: TGTGCCAGCAGCCAAGGCGAGTACAATGAGCAGTTCTTC

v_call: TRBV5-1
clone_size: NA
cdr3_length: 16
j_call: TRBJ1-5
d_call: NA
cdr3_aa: CASSPTTGTSNQPQHF
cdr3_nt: TGCGCCAGCAGCCCTACGACAGGTACTAGCAATCAGCCCCAGCATTTT

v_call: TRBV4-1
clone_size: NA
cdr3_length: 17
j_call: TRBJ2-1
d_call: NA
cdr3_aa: CASSQGEWGGRNNEQFF
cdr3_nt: TGCGCCAGCAGCCAGGGGGAGTGGGGGGGCCGGAACAATGAGCAGTTCTTC

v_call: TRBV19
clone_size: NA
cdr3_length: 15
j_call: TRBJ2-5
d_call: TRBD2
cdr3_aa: CASSTGGRVGETQYF
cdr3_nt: TGTGCCAGTAGTACTGGCGGGAGGGTGGGGGAGACCCAGTACTTC

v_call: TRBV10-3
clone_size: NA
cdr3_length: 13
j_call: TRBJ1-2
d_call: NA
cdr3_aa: CAISELGAVGYTF
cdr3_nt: TGTGCCATCAGTGAATTGGGGGCGGTTGGCTACACCTTC

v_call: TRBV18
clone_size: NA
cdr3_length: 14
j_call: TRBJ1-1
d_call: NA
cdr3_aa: CASSFTGKNTEAFF
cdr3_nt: TGTGCCAGCTCATTTACAGGGAAGAACACTGAAGCTTTCTTT

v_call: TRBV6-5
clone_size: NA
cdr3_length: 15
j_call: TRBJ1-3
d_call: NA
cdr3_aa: CASREGRVSGNTIYF
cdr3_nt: TGTGCCAGCCGGGAGGGACGGGTCTCTGGAAACACCATATATTTT

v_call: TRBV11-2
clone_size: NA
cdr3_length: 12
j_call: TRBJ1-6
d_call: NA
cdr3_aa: CASSPHNSPLHF
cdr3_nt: TGTGCCAGCAGCCCTCATAATTCACCCCTCCACTTT

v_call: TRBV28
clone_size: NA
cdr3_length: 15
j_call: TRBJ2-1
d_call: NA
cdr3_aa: CASSPLRGGYNEQFF
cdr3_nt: TGTGCCAGCAGTCCCCTCCGAGGGGGCTACAATGAGCAGTTCTTC

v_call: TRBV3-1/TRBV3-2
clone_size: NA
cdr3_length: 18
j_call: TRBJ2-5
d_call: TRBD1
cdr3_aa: CASSQGKNAGQGKETQYF
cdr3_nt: TGTGCCAGCAGCCAAGGAAAGAACGCGGGACAGGGGAAAGAGACCCAGTACTTC

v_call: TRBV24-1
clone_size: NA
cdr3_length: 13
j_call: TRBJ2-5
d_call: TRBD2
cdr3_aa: CATSGGAYETQYF
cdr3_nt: TGTGCCACGAGCGGGGGGGCTTACGAGACCCAGTACTTC

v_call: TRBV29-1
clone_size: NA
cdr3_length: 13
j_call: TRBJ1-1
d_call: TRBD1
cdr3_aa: CSIRQGMNTEAFF
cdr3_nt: TGCAGCATACGACAGGGAATGAACACTGAAGCTTTCTTT

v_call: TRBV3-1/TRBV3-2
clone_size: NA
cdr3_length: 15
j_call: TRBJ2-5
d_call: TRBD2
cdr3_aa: CASTRGTSGQETQYF
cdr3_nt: TGTGCCAGTACTCGAGGGACTAGCGGGCAAGAGACCCAGTACTTC

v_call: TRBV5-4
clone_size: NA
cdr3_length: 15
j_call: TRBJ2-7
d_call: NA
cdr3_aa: CASSPDPLGGYEQYF
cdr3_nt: TGTGCCAGCAGCCCCGATCCTTTAGGGGGCTACGAGCAGTACTTC

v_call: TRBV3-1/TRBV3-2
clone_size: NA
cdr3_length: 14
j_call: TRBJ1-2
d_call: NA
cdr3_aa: CASSQAAGDRGYTF
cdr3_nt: TGTGCCAGCAGCCAAGCCGCAGGGGATCGTGGCTACACCTTC

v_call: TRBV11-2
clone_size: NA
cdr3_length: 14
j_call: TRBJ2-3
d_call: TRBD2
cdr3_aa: CASSPGLAADTQYF
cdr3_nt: TGTGCCAGCAGCCCGGGACTAGCGGCAGATACGCAGTATTTT

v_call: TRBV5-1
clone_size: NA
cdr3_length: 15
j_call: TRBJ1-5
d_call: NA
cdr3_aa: CASSPAARSNQPQHF
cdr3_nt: TGCGCCAGCAGCCCCGCAGCTAGAAGCAATCAGCCCCAGCATTTT

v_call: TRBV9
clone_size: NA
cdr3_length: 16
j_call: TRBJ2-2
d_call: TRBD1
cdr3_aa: CASSVATGRNTGELFF
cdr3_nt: TGTGCCAGCAGCGTAGCGACAGGGAGAAACACCGGGGAGCTGTTTTTT

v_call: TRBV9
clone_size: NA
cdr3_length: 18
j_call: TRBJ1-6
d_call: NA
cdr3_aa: CASSVGPTPGSYNSPLHF
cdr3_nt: TGTGCCAGCAGCGTAGGTCCGACGCCGGGCTCCTATAATTCACCCCTCCACTTT

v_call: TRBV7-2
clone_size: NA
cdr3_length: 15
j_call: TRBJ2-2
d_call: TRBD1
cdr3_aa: CASSRDRVGAGELFF
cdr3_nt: TGTGCCAGCAGCAGGGACAGGGTAGGCGCCGGGGAGCTGTTTTTT

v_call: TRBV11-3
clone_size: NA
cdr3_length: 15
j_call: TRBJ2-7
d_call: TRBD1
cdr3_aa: CASSSGQGGSYEQYF
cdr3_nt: TGTGCCAGCAGCTCAGGACAGGGCGGCTCCTACGAGCAGTACTTC

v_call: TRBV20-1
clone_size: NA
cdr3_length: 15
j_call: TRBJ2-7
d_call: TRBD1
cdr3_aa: CSASEPGTGTYEQYF
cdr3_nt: TGCAGTGCTAGTGAACCGGGGACAGGTACCTACGAGCAGTACTTC

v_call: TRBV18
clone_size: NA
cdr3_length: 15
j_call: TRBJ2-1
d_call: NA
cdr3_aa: CASSTIAVYYNEQFF
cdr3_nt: TGTGCCAGCTCAACTATTGCGGTGTACTACAATGAGCAGTTCTTC

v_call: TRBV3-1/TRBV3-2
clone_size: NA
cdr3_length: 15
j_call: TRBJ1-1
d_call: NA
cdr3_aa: CASSQADRRYSEAFF
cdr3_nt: TGTGCCAGCAGCCAAGCCGACAGGCGTTATAGTGAAGCTTTCTTT

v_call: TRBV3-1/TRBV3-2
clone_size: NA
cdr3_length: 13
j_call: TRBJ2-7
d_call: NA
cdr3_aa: CASSQAAAPPHYF
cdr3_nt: TGTGCCAGCAGCCAAGCCGCGGCACCCCCCCATTACTTC

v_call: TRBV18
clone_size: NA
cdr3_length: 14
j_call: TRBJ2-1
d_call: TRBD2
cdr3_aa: CASSPPSRGDEQFF
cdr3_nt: TGTGCCAGCTCACCACCGTCGCGGGGGGATGAGCAGTTCTTC

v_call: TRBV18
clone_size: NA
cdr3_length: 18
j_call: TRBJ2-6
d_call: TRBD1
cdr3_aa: CASSLSTGGLSGANVLTF
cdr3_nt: TGTGCCAGCTCACTTTCGACAGGGGGTCTCTCTGGGGCCAACGTCCTGACTTTC

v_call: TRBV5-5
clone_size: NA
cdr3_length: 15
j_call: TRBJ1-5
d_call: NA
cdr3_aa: CASSSNGDPGKPQHF
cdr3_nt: TGTGCCAGCAGCTCAAACGGGGATCCGGGTAAGCCCCAGCATTTT

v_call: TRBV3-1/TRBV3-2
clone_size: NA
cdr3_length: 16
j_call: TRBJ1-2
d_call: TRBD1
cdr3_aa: CASSLHTTGFNYGYTF
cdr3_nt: TGTGCCAGCAGCCTCCATACGACAGGGTTTAACTATGGCTACACCTTC

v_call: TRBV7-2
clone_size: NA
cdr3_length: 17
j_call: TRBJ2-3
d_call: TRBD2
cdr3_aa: CASSLVGLAGGTDTQYF
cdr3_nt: TGTGCCAGCAGCTTAGTGGGACTAGCGGGGGGCACAGATACGCAGTATTTT

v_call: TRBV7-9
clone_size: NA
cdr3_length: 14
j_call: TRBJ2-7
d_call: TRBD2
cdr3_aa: CASSLGLASEGQYF
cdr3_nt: TGTGCCAGCAGCTTAGGACTAGCCTCGGAGGGGCAGTACTTC

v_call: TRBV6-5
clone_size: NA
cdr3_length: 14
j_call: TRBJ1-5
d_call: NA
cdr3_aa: CATEMGQVNQPQHF
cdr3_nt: TGTGCCACCGAAATGGGGCAGGTTAATCAGCCCCAGCATTTT

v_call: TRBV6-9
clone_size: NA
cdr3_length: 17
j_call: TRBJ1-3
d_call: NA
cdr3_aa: CASSYPLPGTSGNTIYF
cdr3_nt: TGTGCCAGCAGTTATCCATTACCGGGAACCTCTGGAAACACCATATATTTT

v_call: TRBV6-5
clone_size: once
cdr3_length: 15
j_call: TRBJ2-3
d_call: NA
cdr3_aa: CASRLGGVPTDTQYF
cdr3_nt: TGTGCCAGCAGACTAGGGGGGGTACCCACAGATACGCAGTATTTT

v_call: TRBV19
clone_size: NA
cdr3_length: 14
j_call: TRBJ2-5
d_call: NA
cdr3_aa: CASSTLTSQETQYF
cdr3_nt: TGTGCCAGTAGTACATTGACAAGCCAAGAGACCCAGTACTTC